This T cell receptor (beta chain) emerged from a study of cytomegalovirus exposure and HLA in healthy donors. Study overall: Of roughly 400 genotyped donors, roughly 81% grouped in the Caucasian-associated ancestry cluster.

60 Vbeta and 13 Jbeta primers were used in PCR. Profiled with immunoSEQ multiplex PCR; TCRdb holds only in-frame clones, not every one. The sample shows more than 95,000 clones, 10% of them seen only once. Sequencing input: PBMCs. This sequence originates from a man aged 35 to 55 in good health and CMV-seropositive.

The CDR3 DNA reads as TGTGCCAGTAGTGTCGGGGAGGGTGTCGGTACGCAGTATTTT. It codes for CASSVGEGVGTQYF. The chain combines TRBV19 with TRBJ2-3; 7 bases match TRBD2. Germline loops: CDR1 LNHDA, CDR2 SQIVND (reference sequence). The CDR3 sequence is 14 residues long. V was pared by 5 bases and J by 8 bases, with 10 bases of the junction left unmatched. Variable domain in full (rest from reference TRBV19 and TRBJ2-3): DGGITQSPKYLFRKEGQNVTLSCEQNLNHDAMYWYRQDPGQGLRLIYYSQIVNDFQKGDIAEGYSVSREKKESFPLTVTSAQKNPTAFYLCASSVGEGVGTQYFGPGTRLTVL.